One and the same sample provided the 14 T cell receptor beta chains below, sequenced in a study of cytomegalovirus exposure and HLA in healthy donors. Amplification used 60 Vbeta primers and 13 Jbeta primers. Clones were sequenced by immunoSEQ multiplex PCR, and TCRdb holds only the in-frame ones, with some missing. The data show 120,000 or so clones, over 65% seen once. Material: PBMCs. The origin of the receptors is a woman aged 40-49 years in good health and CMV-seropositive.

The chain is built from TRBV30 and TRBJ1-1, with D possibly matching TRBD1 (6 bases). V was shortened by 5 bases and J by 5 bases, with 12 bases between the two germline ends. Germline loops: CDR1 GTSNPN, CDR2 SVGIG (reference sequence). The CDR3 is made up of 12 amino acids. The CDR3 nucleotides read TGTGCCTGGCAGGGGTTGGTAACTGAAGCTTTCTTT. This gives the protein CAWQGLVTEAFF.

The chain is built from TRBV10-2 and TRBJ1-5; D is unresolved. The V gene's germline CDR1 is WSHSY and CDR2 SAAADI. V was shortened by 7 bases and J by 0 bases, with 7 bases between the two germline ends. This CDR3 has 13 amino acids. The CDR3 loop reads CASKFGSNQPQHF. CDR3 DNA sequence: TGCGCCAGCAAGTTCGGTAGCAATCAGCCCCAGCATTTT.

This clone was observed a few times. The chain links TRBV5-1 to TRBJ1-4, with TRBD1 matching over 7 bases. This CDR3 is 12 amino acids long. Germline loops: CDR1 SGHRS, CDR2 YFSETQ. The ends lost 5 bases at V and 8 bases at J; junction bases unmatched: 3. The CDR3 here is CASRRTGEKLFF. CDR3 coding DNA: TGCGCCAGCAGACGGACAGGAGAAAAACTGTTTTTT.

The CDR3 loop is CASSVGQSYEQYF. The CDR3 DNA reads as TGTGCCAGCAGCGTAGGACAGTCCTACGAGCAGTACTTC. J is TRBJ2-7 and V is TRBV9, with D perhaps matching TRBD1 (5 bases). The CDR3 consists of 13 residues. Trimming took 0 bases from V and 1 from J, leaving 5 bases between them. Germline CDR1 reads SGDLS; CDR2 reads YYNGEE.

The chain uses TRBV19 and TRBJ1-2; a possible D gene is TRBD1 (6 bases). The CDR3 has 14 residues. V dropped 2 bases and J dropped 8 bases, with 15 bases sitting between them. Germline V gene data show CDR1 as LNHDA and CDR2 as SQIVND (reference sequence). CDR3 region: CASSIIGTGRGYTF. The CDR3 bases are TGTGCCAGTAGTATAATCGGAACAGGGCGGGGCTACACCTTC.

This clone was found a few times. This rearrangement joins TRBV19 to TRBJ1-2; no clear D gene. The CDR3 runs to 14 residues. Trimming left V 4 bases short and J 4 bases short, with 13 bases between. From germline, CDR1 is LNHDA and CDR2 SQIVND (reference sequence). The CDR3 is CASSTSQKLYGYTF. The CDR3 nucleotides read TGTGCCAGTAGTACGTCACAGAAACTCTATGGCTACACCTTC.

About this clone: Its ends do not fully match the called genes, so a read error is possible. The chain couples TRBV27 to TRBJ1-6; 7 positions match TRBD1. The CDR3 consists of 11 residues. Germline V gives CDR1 MNHEY, CDR2 SMNVEV (reference sequence). The CDR3 bases are TGCGCGACAGGGTTGGAGTCACCCCTCCACTTT. Residues: CATGLESPLHF.

This clone was recorded a few times. The J gene is TRBJ2-7, the V gene TRBV6-1, with 7 bases that match TRBD2. Germline V gene sequence: CDR1 MNHNS, CDR2 SASEGT. The J segment lost 1 base and the V segment lost 8 bases, leaving 5 bases of the junction unmatched. CDR3 size: 13 residues. The CDR3 loop reads CASDTAGSYEQYF. Written as DNA, the CDR3 is TGTGCCAGCGATACAGCGGGATCCTACGAGCAGTACTTC.

About this clone: This same CDR3 is encoded by further DNA sequences in the sample. The CDR3 coding sequence is TGTGCCAGCAGTTTAGAGACCGGGACAGGGCAATATGGCTACACCTTC. It codes for CASSLETGTGQYGYTF. V usage is TRBV28 and J usage is TRBJ1-2; 9 bases map to TRBD1. CDR1 and CDR2 (germline): MDHEN, SYDVKM. This CDR3 has 16 amino acids. The V and J ends lost 2 bases and 5 bases, in that order; junction bases with no gene match: 9.

The chain recombines TRBV6-5 with TRBJ1-6; tentatively, D is TRBD1 (6 bases). V dropped 5 bases and J dropped 5 bases, with 10 bases sitting between them. From germline, CDR1 is MNHEY and CDR2 SVGAGI. The CDR3 sequence is 14 residues long. The CDR3 DNA sequence: TGTGCCAGCAGTGGAAGACAGGATAATTCACCCCTCCACTTT. Amino acid sequence: CASSGRQDNSPLHF.

Concerning this clone itself: One end of the junction fails to match germline, which may point to a read error. V is TRBV5-1 and J is TRBJ1-2; 7 bases match TRBD1. The CDR3 extends over 14 amino acids. The germline gives CDR1 SGHRS, CDR2 YFSETQ. CDR3 amino acids: CASSAGTADYGYPF. For the CDR3, the DNA is TGCGCCAGCAGCGCCGGGACAGCTGACTATGGCTACCCCTTC.

This chain uses TRBV25-1 with TRBJ2-3; D ambiguous. Trimming took 2 bases from V and 2 from J, leaving 5 bases between them. This CDR3 is 13 amino acids long. Per the germline V gene, CDR1 is MGHDK and CDR2 is SYGVNS. The DNA for the CDR3 is TGTGCCAGCAGTGAAGGGCTCACAGATACGCAGTATTTT. Translation: CASSEGLTDTQYF.

The chain combines TRBV11-3 with TRBJ2-7, with 9 bases fitting TRBD1. With 2 bases clipped from V and 0 bases from J, the junction kept 5 bases outside the gene matches. The CDR3 is made up of 16 amino acids. Germline V gene sequence: CDR1 SGHNT, CDR2 YENEEA. CDR3 DNA sequence: TGTGCCAGCAGCTTAAGGGGACAGGGTAGCTCCTACGAGCAGTACTTC. Its protein product is CASSLRGQGSSYEQYF.

The chain is built from TRBV27 and TRBJ1-2; a possible D gene is TRBD1 (5 bases). Germline CDR1 and CDR2: MNHEY and SMNVEV (reference sequence). CDR3 length: 14 residues. V lost 4 bases and J 2 bases, leaving 11 bases between the germline ends. CDR3 sequence: CASSWGRSNYGYTF. The CDR3 DNA is TGTGCCAGCAGTTGGGGCAGGAGCAACTATGGCTACACCTTC.